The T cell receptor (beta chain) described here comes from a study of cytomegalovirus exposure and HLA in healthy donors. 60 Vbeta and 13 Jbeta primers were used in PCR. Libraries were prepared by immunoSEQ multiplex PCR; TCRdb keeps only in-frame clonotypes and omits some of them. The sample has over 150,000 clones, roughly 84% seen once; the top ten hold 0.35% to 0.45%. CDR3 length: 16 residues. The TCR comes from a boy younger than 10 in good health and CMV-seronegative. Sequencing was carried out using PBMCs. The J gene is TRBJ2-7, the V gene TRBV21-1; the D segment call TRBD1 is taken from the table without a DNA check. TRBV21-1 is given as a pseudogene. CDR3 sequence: CASSKRGQLCSYEQYF. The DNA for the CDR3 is TGTGCCAGCAGCAAAAGGGGACAGCTCTGCTCCTACGAGCAGTACTTC.